This T cell receptor beta chain was documented in a study of blood T cells in healthy people across ages. This clonotype has just a few counts. Its matching antigen is unknown. PCR was performed a second time for roughly 7 to 12 cycles using a sample-barcoded 5' primer and a J-beta primer mix. From the 5' RACE reads, TCRdb called clonotypes with MiXCR, one entry per CDR3 protein. The table records 1.5 million to 2 million distinct CDR3 sequences, 30% to 40% of them present only once. Findings of the study overall: Expanded clonotype changes were possibly confounded by unknown donor CMV status.

Input material: blood. This sequence was found in a woman in her thirties in good health.

The DNA of the CDR3 is TGCAGTGCCCTCCCTCAGGCAGATACGCAGTATTTT. Its translation is CSALPQADTQYF. The rearrangement links TRBV20-1 to TRBJ2-3, with D hard to call. CDR3 length: 12 amino acids. V was pared by 6 bases and J by 4 bases, with 11 bases between. CDR1 DFQATT and CDR2 SNEGSKA come from the germline V gene (reference sequence).